This T cell receptor beta chain was recovered during a study of T cells after yellow fever vaccination. Of note for this clonotype: Its specificity is unknown.

Findings and limits, study-wide: Sorted repertoires could include abundant contaminating clonotypes from bulk cells. Researchers report a weaker secondary response that nonetheless peaked faster, day 5 versus 15. Booster sampling recovered most clones from primary vaccination (less than 97% CD4, over 75% CD8).

The authors made TCR cDNA by 5'RACE template switching, adding a universal primer site and UMIs. From the 5' RACE reads, TCRdb called clonotypes with MiXCR, one entry per CDR3 protein. The table shows hundreds of thousands of distinct CDR3 sequences, with roughly 3.5% occurring only once. Trimming took 1 base from V and 5 from J; bases not matched to a gene: 10. The CDR3 extends over 17 amino acids. Germline CDR1 SGHVS, CDR2 FNYEAQ. The sequence was obtained from a man younger than 35 who received the YFV17D yellow fever vaccine. Here the sequenced sample was PBMCs, taken on the day of the yellow fever booster vaccination. The J gene is TRBJ2-3, the V gene TRBV7-6, with 9 bases matching TRBD2. CDR3 residues: CASSLVSLAGLVDTQYF. CDR3 DNA sequence: TGTGCCAGCAGCTTAGTATCCCTAGCGGGGTTGGTAGATACGCAGTATTTT.